The rows below give T cell receptor beta chains drawn from one sample of a study of cytomegalovirus exposure and HLA in healthy donors. Produced via immunoSEQ multiplex PCR; TCRdb's table is partial and in-frame only. Of over 75,000 clones in the sample, approximately 81% were seen once. The material sequenced was PBMCs. All receptors derive from a male donor in good health and CMV-seropositive. Both conserved end residues are part of each CDR3. Fields, in order: clone size, D gene, J gene, V gene, CDR3 protein, CDR3 DNA. A D gene is named only where the DNA matches it firmly. Size values are once, few and many counts, or a class for expanded clones, and some rows have none.

>-|-|TRBJ1-4|TRBV30
CAWSVGQGEKLFF
TGTGCCTGGAGTGTAGGGCAGGGTGAAAAACTGTTTTTT
>-|TRBD1|TRBJ2-3|TRBV5-1
CASSSWTGITDTQYF
TGCGCCAGCAGCTCGTGGACAGGGATCACAGATACGCAGTATTTT
>-|TRBD1|TRBJ1-5|TRBV5-6
CASSYFQGASKGNQPQHF
TGTGCCAGCAGCTATTTCCAGGGGGCCAGTAAAGGCAATCAGCCCCAGCATTTT
>-|-|TRBJ2-7|TRBV30
CAWRVLGEQYF
TGTGCCTGGAGGGTCCTCGGCGAGCAGTACTTC
>-|TRBD2|TRBJ2-5|TRBV25-1
CASSESLRGGFSETQYF
TGTGCCAGCAGTGAATCTCTACGGGGGGGCTTCTCAGAGACCCAGTACTTC
>-|TRBD1|TRBJ1-5|TRBV6-5
CASSYRQGGNQPQHF
TGTGCCAGCAGTTATCGACAGGGCGGGAATCAGCCCCAGCATTTT
>-|-|TRBJ2-7|TRBV11-2
CASSLIHPGEQYF
TGTGCCAGCAGCTTAATCCACCCGGGCGAGCAGTACTTC
>-|TRBD1|TRBJ1-2|TRBV11-3
CASSTRDRPYGYTF
TGTGCCAGCAGCACCCGGGACAGACCCTATGGCTACACCTTC
>-|-|TRBJ2-7|TRBV7-8
CASSLTPSYEQYF
TGTGCCAGCAGCTTAACTCCCTCCTACGAGCAGTACTTC
>-|-|TRBJ1-5|TRBV6-5
CASSPGVGQPQHF
TGTGCCAGCAGCCCGGGGGTCGGTCAGCCCCAGCATTTT
>-|-|TRBJ1-2|TRBV4-2
CASSQDYARGSGGYTF
TGTGCCAGCAGCCAAGATTATGCCAGGGGATCGGGCGGCTACACCTTC
>-|-|TRBJ2-3|TRBV4-1
CASSQVVGGYTDTQYF
TGCGCCAGCAGCCAAGTAGTGGGGGGATACACAGATACGCAGTATTTT
>-|-|TRBJ1-2|TRBV29-1
CGVEAGNYGYTF
TGCGGCGTTGAAGCCGGGAACTATGGCTACACCTTC
>once|TRBD2|TRBJ2-1|TRBV30
CAWSVGLARHNEQFF
TGTGCCTGGAGTGTGGGACTAGCAAGGCACAATGAGCAGTTCTTC
>-|-|TRBJ2-1|TRBV27
CASTRGGPHNEQFF
TGTGCCAGCACGAGGGGGGGCCCCCACAATGAGCAGTTCTTC
>-|-|TRBJ1-1|TRBV2
CASSVWQVNTEAFF
TGTGCCAGCAGTGTGTGGCAGGTGAACACTGAAGCTTTCTTT
>-|-|TRBJ2-7|TRBV9
CASSVGDSSTLLSYEQYF
TGTGCCAGCAGCGTAGGAGACTCTTCGACCCTTCTCTCCTACGAGCAGTACTTC
>-|-|TRBJ1-1|TRBV19
CASSMATLNTEAFF
TGTGCCAGTAGTATGGCCACCCTTAACACTGAAGCTTTCTTT
>few|-|TRBJ2-6|TRBV7-9
CASSSFRGSGANVLTF
TGTGCCAGCAGCAGCTTCAGGGGCTCTGGGGCCAACGTCCTGACTTTC
>-|-|TRBJ1-1|TRBV28
CASSTRGTEAFF
TGTGCCAGCAGTACCCGGGGCACTGAAGCTTTCTTT
>few|-|TRBJ1-5|TRBV2
CASSVDSGGQPQHF
TGTGCCAGCAGTGTGGACAGTGGGGGTCAGCCCCAGCATTTT
>-|-|TRBJ1-4|TRBV4-1
CASSQGAREKLFF
TGCGCCAGCAGCCAGGGGGCTCGGGAAAAACTGTTTTTT
>-|-|TRBJ1-1|TRBV4-1
CASSQDTIQGTEAFF
TGCGCCAGCAGCCAAGATACGATCCAGGGGACTGAAGCTTTCTTT
>-|TRBD1|TRBJ2-7|TRBV7-9
CASSPTGGPYYEQYF
TGTGCCAGCAGTCCCACAGGGGGCCCCTACTACGAGCAGTACTTC
>-|TRBD1|TRBJ2-6|TRBV5-4
CASSWGTDYSGANVLTF
TGTGCCAGCAGTTGGGGGACAGACTACTCTGGGGCCAACGTCCTGACTTTC
>once|TRBD1|TRBJ2-2|TRBV7-2
CASSERTGSGELFF
TGTGCCAGCAGCGAACGGACAGGATCCGGGGAGCTGTTTTTT
>-|TRBD1|TRBJ1-6|TRBV19
CASSVGDRVNSPLHF
TGTGCCAGTAGTGTGGGGGACAGGGTAAATTCACCCCTCCACTTT
>-|-|TRBJ2-2|TRBV7-7
CASSLLAGAGELFF
TGTGCTAGCAGCTTACTCGCAGGGGCCGGGGAGCTGTTTTTT
>-|TRBD2|TRBJ2-3|TRBV5-1
CASSPTLGLAEPTDTQYF
TGCGCCAGCAGCCCAACGCTCGGACTAGCGGAGCCCACAGATACGCAGTATTTT
>few|-|TRBJ2-7|TRBV7-6
CASSSTRDNSYEQYF
TGTGCCAGCAGTTCCACCCGGGACAACTCCTACGAGCAGTACTTC
>few|-|TRBJ1-2|TRBV6-5
CASKAQDYGYTF
TGTGCCAGCAAGGCCCAGGACTATGGCTACACCTTC
>-|-|TRBJ1-2|TRBV6-5
CASSPGQSYGYTF
TGTGCCAGCAGTCCCGGACAGTCCTATGGCTACACCTTC
>once|-|TRBJ2-5|TRBV7-9
CASSPPLGHQYQETQYF
TGTGCCAGCAGCCCTCCGTTGGGACACCAGTACCAAGAGACCCAGTACTTC
>-|-|TRBJ2-1|TRBV5-4
CVSSLERGQYSYNEQFF
TGTGTCAGCAGCTTGGAGAGAGGACAGTACTCCTACAATGAGCAGTTCTTC